This TCR beta chain derives from a study of human T cells and chemical hapten exposure. Findings and caveats of the study: Each of the donors had alopecia, so their immune responses may not resemble those of healthy people.

Unique molecular identifiers were affixed to discrete cDNA molecules within the library. TCRdb called the RACE reads again in MiXCR, with one record for every CDR3 protein. The sample has 42,000 or so distinct CDR3 sequences, under 4.5% seen once; the top ten hold about a quarter. At least ten counts were recorded for this clonotype. Its antigen is not identified. The CDR3 is 12 amino acids. The V and J ends lost 6 bases and 3 bases respectively, with 9 bases between them. Germline values: CDR1 MDHEN, CDR2 SYDVKM. Time point defined: patch test 1, 2 weeks after DPC sensitization. Treatment noted: therapeutic diphenylcyclopropenone sensitization with weekly scalp DPC. Total RNA extraction was carried out from unfractionated whole blood. In every case, blood was obtained before the patch test was applied. The study drew its donors from alopecia patients who were 18 to 70 years old and suitable for DPC.

This chain connects TRBV28 to TRBJ2-7, with a possible D match to TRBD1 (6 bases). The TCR sequence derives from a man aged 45 to 65 with alopecia areata. Some clones in this sample may be carry-over from other donors' samples. The sample consisted of whole blood, taken in connection with sensitization to the hapten diphenylcyclopropenone (DPC). Here the CDR3 DNA reads TGTGCCAGCAGATTACAGGGCTACGAGCAGTACTTC. It specifies CASRLQGYEQYF.